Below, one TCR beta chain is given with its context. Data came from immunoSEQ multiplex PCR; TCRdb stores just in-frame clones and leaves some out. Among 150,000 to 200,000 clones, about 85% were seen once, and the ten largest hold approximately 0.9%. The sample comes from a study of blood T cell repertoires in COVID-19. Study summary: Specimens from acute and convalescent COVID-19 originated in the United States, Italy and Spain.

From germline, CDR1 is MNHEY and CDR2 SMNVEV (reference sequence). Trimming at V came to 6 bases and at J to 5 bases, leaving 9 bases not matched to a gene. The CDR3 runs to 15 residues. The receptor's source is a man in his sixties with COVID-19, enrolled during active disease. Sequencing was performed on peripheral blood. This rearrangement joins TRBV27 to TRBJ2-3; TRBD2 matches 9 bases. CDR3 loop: CASSRLAETLDTQYF. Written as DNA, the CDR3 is TGTGCCAGCAGCCGACTAGCGGAGACGCTAGATACGCAGTATTTT.